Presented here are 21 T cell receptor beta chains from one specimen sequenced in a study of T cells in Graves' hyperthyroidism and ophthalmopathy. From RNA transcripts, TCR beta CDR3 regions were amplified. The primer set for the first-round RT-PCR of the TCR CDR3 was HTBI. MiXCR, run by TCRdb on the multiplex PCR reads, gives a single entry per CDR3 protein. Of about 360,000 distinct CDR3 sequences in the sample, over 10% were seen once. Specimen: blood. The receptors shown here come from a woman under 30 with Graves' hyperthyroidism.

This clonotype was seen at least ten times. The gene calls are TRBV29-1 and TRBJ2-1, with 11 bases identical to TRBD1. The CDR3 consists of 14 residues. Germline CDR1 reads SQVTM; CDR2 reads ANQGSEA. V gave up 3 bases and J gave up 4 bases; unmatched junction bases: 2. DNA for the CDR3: TGCAGCGTTGAGGGGACAGGGGGGTACAATGAGCAGTTCTTC. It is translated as CSVEGTGGYNEQFF.

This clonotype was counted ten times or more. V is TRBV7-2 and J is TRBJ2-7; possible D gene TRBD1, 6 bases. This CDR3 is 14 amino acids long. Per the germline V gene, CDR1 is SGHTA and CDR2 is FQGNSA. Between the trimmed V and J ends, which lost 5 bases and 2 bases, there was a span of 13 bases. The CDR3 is CASSLYRETYEQYF. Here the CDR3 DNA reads TGTGCCAGCAGCCTATACAGGGAGACCTACGAGCAGTACTTC.

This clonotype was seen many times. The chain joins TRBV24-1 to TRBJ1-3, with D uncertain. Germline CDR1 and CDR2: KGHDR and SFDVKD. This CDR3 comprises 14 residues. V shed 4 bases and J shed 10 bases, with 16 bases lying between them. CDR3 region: CATSDSDPGRTIYF. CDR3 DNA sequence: TGTGCCACCAGTGACAGTGACCCCGGCCGTACCATATATTTT.

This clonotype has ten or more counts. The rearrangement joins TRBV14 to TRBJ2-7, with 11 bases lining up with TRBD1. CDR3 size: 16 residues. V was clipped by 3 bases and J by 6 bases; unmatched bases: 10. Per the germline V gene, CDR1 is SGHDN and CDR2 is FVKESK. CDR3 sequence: CASSQLGQGARREQYF. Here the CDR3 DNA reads TGTGCCAGCAGCCAGCTCGGACAGGGGGCGCGCCGCGAGCAGTACTTC.

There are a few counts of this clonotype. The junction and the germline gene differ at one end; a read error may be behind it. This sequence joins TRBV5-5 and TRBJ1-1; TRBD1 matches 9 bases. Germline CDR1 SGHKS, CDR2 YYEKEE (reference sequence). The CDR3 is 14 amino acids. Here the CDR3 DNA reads TGTGTCAGCAGCGGGACAGGGCGGAACACTGAAGCTTTCTTT. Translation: CVSSGTGRNTEAFF.

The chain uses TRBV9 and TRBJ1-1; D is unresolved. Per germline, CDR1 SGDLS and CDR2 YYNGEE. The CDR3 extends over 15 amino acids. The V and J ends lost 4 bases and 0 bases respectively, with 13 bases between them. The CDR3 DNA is TGTGCCAGCAGCCCCCGAGGGCAGGTGAACACTGAAGCTTTCTTT. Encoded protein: CASSPRGQVNTEAFF.

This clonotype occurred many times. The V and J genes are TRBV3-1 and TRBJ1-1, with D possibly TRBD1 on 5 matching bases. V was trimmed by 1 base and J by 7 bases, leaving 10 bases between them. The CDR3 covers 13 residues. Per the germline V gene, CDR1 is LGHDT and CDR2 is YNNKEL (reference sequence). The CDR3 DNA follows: TGTGCCAGCAGCCAAGTCCCTGACAGTGAAGCTTTCTTT. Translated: CASSQVPDSEAFF.

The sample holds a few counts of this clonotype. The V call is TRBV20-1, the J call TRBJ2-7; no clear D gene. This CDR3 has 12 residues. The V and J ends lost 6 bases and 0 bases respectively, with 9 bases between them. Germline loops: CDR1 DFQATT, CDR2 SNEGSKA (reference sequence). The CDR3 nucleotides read TGCAGTGCGAACGGGTTCTCCTACGAGCAGTACTTC. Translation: CSANGFSYEQYF.

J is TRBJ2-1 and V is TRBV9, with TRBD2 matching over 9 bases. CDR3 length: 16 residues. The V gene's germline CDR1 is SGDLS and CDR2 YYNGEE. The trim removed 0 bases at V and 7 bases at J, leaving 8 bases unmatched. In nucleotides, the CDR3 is TGTGCCAGCAGCGTAGTAGGGACTAGCTTCTGGAATGAGCAGTTCTTC. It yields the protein CASSVVGTSFWNEQFF.

CDR3 protein: CASSIRDATNEKLFF. The CDR3 DNA is TGTGCCAGTAGTATAAGAGATGCAACTAATGAAAAACTGTTTTTT. This chain connects TRBV19 to TRBJ1-4; D ambiguous. Looked up from germline, CDR1 is LNHDA and CDR2 is SQIVND (reference sequence). Trimming shortened V by 2 bases and J by 0 bases, and 7 bases separated the two germline ends. The CDR3 extends over 15 amino acids.

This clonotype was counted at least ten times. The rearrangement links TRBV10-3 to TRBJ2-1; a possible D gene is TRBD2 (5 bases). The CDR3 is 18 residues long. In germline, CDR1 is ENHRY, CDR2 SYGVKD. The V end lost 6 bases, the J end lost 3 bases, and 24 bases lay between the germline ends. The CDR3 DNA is TGTGCCATCAGCGAGGGAATGAGGCAAAGTGCTTTCTACAATGAGCAGTTCTTC. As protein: CAISEGMRQSAFYNEQFF.

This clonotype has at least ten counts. CDR3 coding DNA: TGTGCCAGCAGCAGCCCCGGCTATGGCTACACCTTC. Amino acids: CASSSPGYGYTF. The chain recombines TRBV12-3 or TRBV12-4 with TRBJ1-2; unclear D gene. The CDR3 has 12 residues. Trimming took 6 bases from V and 4 from J, leaving 9 bases between them.

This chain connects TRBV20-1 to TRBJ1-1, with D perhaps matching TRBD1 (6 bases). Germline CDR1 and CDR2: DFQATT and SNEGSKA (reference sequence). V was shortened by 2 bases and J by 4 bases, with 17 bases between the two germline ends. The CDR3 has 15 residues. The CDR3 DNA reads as TGCAGTGCTAGACCCAGACGAGGGGGTGGCACTGAAGCTTTCTTT. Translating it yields CSARPRRGGGTEAFF.

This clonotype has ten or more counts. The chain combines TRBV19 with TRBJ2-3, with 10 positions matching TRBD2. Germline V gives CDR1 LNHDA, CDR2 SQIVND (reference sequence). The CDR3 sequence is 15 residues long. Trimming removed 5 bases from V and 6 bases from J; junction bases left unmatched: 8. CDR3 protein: CASSDSGRPSDTQYF. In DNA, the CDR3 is TGTGCCAGTAGTGATAGCGGGAGGCCGTCTGATACGCAGTATTTT.

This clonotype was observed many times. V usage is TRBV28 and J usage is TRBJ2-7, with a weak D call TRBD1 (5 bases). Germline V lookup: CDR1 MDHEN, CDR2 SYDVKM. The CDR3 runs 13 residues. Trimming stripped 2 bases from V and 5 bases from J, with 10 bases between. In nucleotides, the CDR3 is TGTGCCAGCAGTTTACAGGGATTCGACGAGCAGTACTTC. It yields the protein CASSLQGFDEQYF.

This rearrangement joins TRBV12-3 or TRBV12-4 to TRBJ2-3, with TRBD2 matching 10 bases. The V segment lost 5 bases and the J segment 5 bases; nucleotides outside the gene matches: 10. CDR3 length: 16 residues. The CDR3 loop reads CASSTPGLARGDTQYF. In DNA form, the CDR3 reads TGTGCCAGCAGTACCCCGGGACTAGCGAGGGGAGATACGCAGTATTTT.

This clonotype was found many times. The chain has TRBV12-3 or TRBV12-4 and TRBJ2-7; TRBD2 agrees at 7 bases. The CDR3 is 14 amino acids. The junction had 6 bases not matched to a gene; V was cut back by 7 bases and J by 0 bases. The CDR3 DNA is TGTGCCAGCACGGCGGGAGAGCACTCCTACGAGCAGTACTTC. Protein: CASTAGEHSYEQYF.

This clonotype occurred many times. The CDR3 spells CATSDNEAWPQKTQYF. The CDR3, as DNA: TGTGCCACCAGTGATAACGAGGCATGGCCCCAGAAGACCCAGTACTTC. The chain links TRBV24-1 to TRBJ2-5; D is unclear. Between the trimmed V and J ends, which lost 3 bases and 6 bases, there was a span of 19 bases. Germline V lookup: CDR1 KGHDR, CDR2 SFDVKD. This CDR3 is 16 amino acids long.

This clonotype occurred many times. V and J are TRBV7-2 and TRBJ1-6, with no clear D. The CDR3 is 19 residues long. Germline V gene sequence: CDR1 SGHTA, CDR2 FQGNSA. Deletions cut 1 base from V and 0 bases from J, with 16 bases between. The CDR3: CASSLGGGYRYSYNSPLHF. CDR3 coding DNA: TGTGCCAGCAGCTTAGGCGGTGGGTACAGATACTCCTATAATTCACCCCTCCACTTT.

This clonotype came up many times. CDR3 in DNA: TGTGCCAGCAATCCTCTCCGGCCGGGAGTAGGCGAGCAGTACTTC. This codes for CASNPLRPGVGEQYF. The genes are TRBV28 and TRBJ2-7, with D tentatively TRBD2 (6 bases). Between the trimmed V and J ends, which lost 7 bases and 6 bases, there was a span of 22 bases. Per the germline V gene, CDR1 is MDHEN and CDR2 is SYDVKM. The CDR3 has 15 amino acids.

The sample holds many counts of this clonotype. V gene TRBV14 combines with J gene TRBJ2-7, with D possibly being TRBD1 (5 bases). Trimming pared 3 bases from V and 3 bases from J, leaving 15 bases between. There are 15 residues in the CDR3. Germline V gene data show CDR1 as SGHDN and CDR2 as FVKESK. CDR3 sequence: CASSHKTGAFYEQYF. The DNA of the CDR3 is TGTGCCAGCAGCCATAAAACAGGTGCATTCTACGAGCAGTACTTC.